Listed below are T cell receptor beta chains from one sample, sequenced in a study of blood T cell repertoires in COVID-19. The data were produced by immunoSEQ multiplex PCR, yet TCRdb's version contains in-frame clones alone and is incomplete. In the table there are some 380,000 clones, 81% of which are singletons. Sample: peripheral blood. The receptors originated from a human donor with acute or convalescent COVID-19. The donor label of this sample is uncertain. Both conserved end residues are trimmed from each CDR3. Fields, in order: V gene, J gene, CDR3 protein.

>TRBV5-1|TRBJ2-1
ASSLTTSGNNEQF
>TRBV12-3/TRBV12-4|TRBJ1-1
ASSLALTGEAF
>TRBV5-8|TRBJ2-7
ASSGGQGVSYEQY
>TRBV18|TRBJ2-7
ASSPATLTGGGFGEQY
>TRBV19|TRBJ2-5
ASSSTSGGETQY
>TRBV30|TRBJ1-1
AWSAGTGLFAF
>TRBV10-1|TRBJ2-7
ASSESRGPTSSYEQY
>TRBV10-2|TRBJ2-1
ASSELLAGGGEQF
>TRBV5-1|TRBJ2-7
ASSRTTGRSYEQY
>TRBV5-4|TRBJ2-5
ASSPTGTRQETQY
>TRBV5-1|TRBJ1-4
ASSPRGESNEKLF
>TRBV2|TRBJ1-1
ASRHNTEAF
>TRBV27|TRBJ2-7
ASSLGETYEQY
>TRBV5-1|TRBJ2-7
ASSLQAGGVYEQY
>TRBV6-5|TRBJ1-2
ASRAPGQGFGGYT
>TRBV6-1|TRBJ2-7
ASSENRPPYEQY
>TRBV4-2|TRBJ1-4
ASSQDGQSATNEKLF
>TRBV29-1|TRBJ1-2
SVESPNYGYT
>TRBV11-3|TRBJ2-2
ASSLGQDTGELF
>TRBV3-1/TRBV3-2|TRBJ2-2
ASSRPAGPSLGELF
>TRBV30|TRBJ1-1
AWKSPGKAF
>TRBV4-2|TRBJ2-7
ASSQELFGGTSGQY
>TRBV2|TRBJ1-4
ASDGGGKANEKLF
>TRBV28|TRBJ2-1
ASTGSPGQGYNEQF
>TRBV28|TRBJ2-5
ASSLGQGPRKTQY
>TRBV10-3|TRBJ2-1
AISDQQGNEQF
>TRBV11-2|TRBJ2-7
ASSLAGGGSGEQY
>TRBV5-6|TRBJ2-5
ASSSLAGQGSVEETQY
>TRBV5-5|TRBJ2-3
ASSWVRTSGSDTQY
>TRBV3-1/TRBV3-2|TRBJ1-4
ASSQVLTNEKLF
>TRBV10-3|TRBJ2-1
AIKSTTSGKSSYNEQF
>TRBV30|TRBJ1-6
AWSVNSPLH
>TRBV27|TRBJ2-1
ASSIGQVNEQF
>TRBV3-1/TRBV3-2|TRBJ2-1
ASSQEGLAYNEQF
>TRBV4-2|TRBJ2-3
ASSQERDTQY
>TRBV18|TRBJ2-2
ASNGQAANTGELF